This T cell receptor beta chain was recovered during a study of shared clonotypes between healthy human individuals. The donors, all of them Caucasian adults, lived in Nashville, Tennessee. The repertoire was sequenced with immunoSEQ multiplex PCR; TCRdb's copy has only in-frame clones and lacks some. The sample contains roughly 2.4 million clones, about 94% of which appear only once. Study-wide results and limits: Genetic and exposure-history diversity was limited by the few donors.

Remarks on this clone: What it binds is not known.

CDR1 is SGHRS, CDR2 YFSETQ, per germline. V was shortened by 4 bases and J by 6 bases, with 11 bases between the two germline ends. The CDR3 contains 14 residues. V gene TRBV5-1 combines with J gene TRBJ1-6; maybe TRBD1 (6 bases). This TCR was sampled from a man aged 18 to 29 in good health. Specimen: naive CD4+ T cells sorted from blood. Noted subset: CD45RA+ positively selected. The CDR3 bases are TGCGCCAGCAGCGCCGGACAGTCTAATTCACCCCTCCACTTT. It yields the protein CASSAGQSNSPLHF.